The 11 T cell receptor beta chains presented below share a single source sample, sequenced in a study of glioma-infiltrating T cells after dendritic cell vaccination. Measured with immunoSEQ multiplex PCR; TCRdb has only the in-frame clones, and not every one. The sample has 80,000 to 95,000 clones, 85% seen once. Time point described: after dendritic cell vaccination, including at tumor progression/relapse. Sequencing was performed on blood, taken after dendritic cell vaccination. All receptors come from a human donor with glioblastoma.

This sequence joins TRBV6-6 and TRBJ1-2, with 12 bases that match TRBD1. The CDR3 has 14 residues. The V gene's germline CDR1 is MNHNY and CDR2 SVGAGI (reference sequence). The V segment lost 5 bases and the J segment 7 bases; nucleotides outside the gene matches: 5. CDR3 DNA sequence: TGTGCCAGCAGTGGGACAGGGGGCGTCGGTGGCTACACCTTC. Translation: CASSGTGGVGGYTF.

CDR3 sequence (DNA): TGTGCCAGCACGATCGTGATTCAAACTAGCTCCTACGAGCAGTACTTC. Translation gives CASTIVIQTSSYEQYF. V gene TRBV27 combines with J gene TRBJ2-7, with D perhaps matching TRBD2 (5 bases). V dropped 7 bases and J dropped 0 bases, with 19 bases sitting between them. This CDR3 spans 16 amino acids. Germline V gene lookup returns CDR1 MNHEY and CDR2 SMNVEV (reference sequence).

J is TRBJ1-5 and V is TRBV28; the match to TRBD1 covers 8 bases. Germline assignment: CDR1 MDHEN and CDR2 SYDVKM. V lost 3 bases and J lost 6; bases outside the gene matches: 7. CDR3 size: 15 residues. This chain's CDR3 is CASSLSDRAGQPQHF. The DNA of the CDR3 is TGTGCCAGCAGTTTGTCGGACAGGGCGGGTCAGCCCCAGCATTTT.

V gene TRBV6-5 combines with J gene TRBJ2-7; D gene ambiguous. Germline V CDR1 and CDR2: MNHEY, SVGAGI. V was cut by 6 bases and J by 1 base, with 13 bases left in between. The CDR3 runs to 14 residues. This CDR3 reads CASSLIQESYEQYF. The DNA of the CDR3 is TGTGCCAGCAGCCTAATCCAGGAATCCTACGAGCAGTACTTC.

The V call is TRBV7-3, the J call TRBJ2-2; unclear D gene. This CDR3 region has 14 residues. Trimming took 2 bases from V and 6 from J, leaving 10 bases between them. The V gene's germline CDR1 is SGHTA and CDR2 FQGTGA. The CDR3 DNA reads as TGTGCCAGCAGCTTAGATGGAGAATCCGGGGAGCTGTTTTTT. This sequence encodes CASSLDGESGELFF.

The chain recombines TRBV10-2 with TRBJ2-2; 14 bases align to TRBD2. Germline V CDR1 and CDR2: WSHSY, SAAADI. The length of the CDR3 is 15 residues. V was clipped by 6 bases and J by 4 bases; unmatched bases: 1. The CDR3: CASRTSGGGTGELFF. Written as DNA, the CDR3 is TGCGCCAGCAGGACTAGCGGGGGGGGCACCGGGGAGCTGTTTTTT.

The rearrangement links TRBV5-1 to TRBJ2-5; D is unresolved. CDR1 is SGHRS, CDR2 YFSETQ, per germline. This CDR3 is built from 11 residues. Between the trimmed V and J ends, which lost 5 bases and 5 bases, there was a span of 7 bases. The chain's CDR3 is CASSFGETQYF. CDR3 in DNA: TGCGCCAGCAGTTTCGGGGAGACCCAGTACTTC.

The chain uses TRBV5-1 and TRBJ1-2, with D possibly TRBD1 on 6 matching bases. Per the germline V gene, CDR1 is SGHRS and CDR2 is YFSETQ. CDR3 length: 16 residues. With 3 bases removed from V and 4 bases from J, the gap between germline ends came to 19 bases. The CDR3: CASSWAGKDRAYGYTF. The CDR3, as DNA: TGCGCCAGCAGCTGGGCAGGGAAGGACAGAGCCTATGGCTACACCTTC.

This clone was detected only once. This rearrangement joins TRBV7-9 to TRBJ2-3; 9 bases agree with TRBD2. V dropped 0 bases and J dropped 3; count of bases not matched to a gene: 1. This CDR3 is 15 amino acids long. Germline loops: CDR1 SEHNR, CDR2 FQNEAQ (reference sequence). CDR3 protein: CASSLASGSTDTQYF. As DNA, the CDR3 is TGTGCCAGCAGCTTAGCTAGCGGGAGTACAGATACGCAGTATTTT.

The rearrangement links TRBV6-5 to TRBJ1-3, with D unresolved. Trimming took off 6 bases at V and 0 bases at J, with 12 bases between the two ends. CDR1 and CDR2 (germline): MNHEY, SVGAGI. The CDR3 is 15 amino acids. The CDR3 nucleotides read TGTGCCAGCAGACGAAATGCGGTCTCTGGAAACACCATATATTTT. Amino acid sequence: CASRRNAVSGNTIYF.

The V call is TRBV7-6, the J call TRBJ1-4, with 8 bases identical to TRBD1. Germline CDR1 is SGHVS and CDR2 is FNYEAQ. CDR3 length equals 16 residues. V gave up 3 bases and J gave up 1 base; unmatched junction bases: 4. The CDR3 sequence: CASSLYGQGTNEKLFF. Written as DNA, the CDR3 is TGTGCCAGCAGCTTGTACGGACAGGGAACTAATGAAAAACTGTTTTTT. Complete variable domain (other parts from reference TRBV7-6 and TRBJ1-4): GAGVSQSPRYKVTKRGQDVALRCDPISGHVSLYWYRQALGQGPEFLTYFNYEAQQDKSGLPNDRFSAERPEGSISTLTIQRTEQRDSAMYRCASSLYGQGTNEKLFFGSGTQLSVL.